The 23 T cell receptor beta chains reported below all come from one sample, sequenced in a study of OX40 agonist ivuxolimab in advanced cancers. The method was immunoSEQ multiplex PCR; TCRdb's version includes in-frame clones alone and lacks a portion of them. Altogether roughly 90,000 clones are present, roughly 85% being singletons, with the ten largest covering 0.2% to 0.25%. The sequenced sample was CD4+ or CD8+ T cells sorted from blood, obtained in a trial of the OX40 agonist ivuxolimab. These receptors originate from an adult with an advanced solid tumor such as melanoma, head and neck, liver or kidney cancer.

The chain combines TRBV6-4 with TRBJ1-6; D remains ambiguous. This CDR3 has 14 residues. Germline CDR1 is MRHNA and CDR2 is SNTAGT. V was cut by 2 bases and J by 10 bases, with 12 bases left in between. This CDR3 reads CASSDKTAGSPLHF. The DNA for the CDR3 is TGTGCCAGCAGTGACAAAACAGCCGGATCACCCCTCCACTTT.

The chain carries TRBV19 and TRBJ1-6, with D maybe TRBD1 (5 bases). This CDR3 spans 17 amino acids. Germline V lookup: CDR1 LNHDA, CDR2 SQIVND (reference sequence). Deletions cut 5 bases from V and 1 base from J, with 15 bases between. The CDR3 DNA sequence: TGTGCCAGTAGTGCCGAGGGGATCAGGTCCTATAATTCACCCCTCCACTTT. Encoded protein: CASSAEGIRSYNSPLHF.

The rearrangement uses TRBV6-9 and TRBJ2-3; D possibly corresponds to TRBD2 (5 bases). V was shortened by 4 bases and J by 3 bases, with 8 bases between the two germline ends. This CDR3 has 13 residues. Germline V gives CDR1 MNHGY, CDR2 SVAAGI. In DNA, the CDR3 is TGTGCCAGCAGTTCGGGATCGACAGATACGCAGTATTTT. Protein: CASSSGSTDTQYF.

This chain connects TRBV28 to TRBJ2-4; 9 bases are a match to TRBD2. CDR1 MDHEN and CDR2 SYDVKM come from the germline V gene. The CDR3 is made up of 16 amino acids. V was clipped by 5 bases and J by 6 bases; unmatched bases: 11. CDR3 sequence (DNA): TGTGCCAGCAGTCCCTTCCTCGCGGGGGGGCTAAACATTCAGTACTTC. It translates to CASSPFLAGGLNIQYF.

V usage is TRBV6-6 and J usage is TRBJ1-4; possible D gene TRBD1, 6 bases. Germline V gene data show CDR1 as MNHNY and CDR2 as SVGAGI (reference sequence). Between the trimmed V and J ends, which lost 5 bases and 5 bases, there was a span of 15 bases. The CDR3 totals 15 residues. CDR3 DNA sequence: TGTGCCAGCAGTCTACAGGGCCAAAGAAATGAAAAACTGTTTTTT. Translating gives CASSLQGQRNEKLFF.

CDR3 amino acids: CASSPVGMGINQPQHF. DNA for the CDR3: TGTGCCAGCAGTCCCGTCGGAATGGGGATCAATCAGCCCCAGCATTTT. The rearrangement uses TRBV28 and TRBJ1-5; D is unclear. Trimming stripped 5 bases from V and 3 bases from J, with 17 bases between. The germline gives CDR1 MDHEN, CDR2 SYDVKM. CDR3 size: 16 residues.

This clone occurred once. V gene TRBV7-2 combines with J gene TRBJ2-5; unclear D gene. Germline lookup yields CDR1 SGHTA and CDR2 FQGNSA. Trimming pared 0 bases from V and 5 bases from J, leaving 13 bases between. This CDR3 has 15 residues. The CDR3 here is CASSLAFEAWETQYF. CDR3 nucleotides: TGTGCCAGCAGCTTAGCGTTTGAGGCGTGGGAGACCCAGTACTTC.

This sequence joins TRBV11-2 and TRBJ1-3; unclear D gene. V lost 5 bases and J lost 4, with 6 bases in between. Germline V gives CDR1 SGHAT, CDR2 FQNNGV. There are 12 residues in the CDR3. CDR3 DNA: TGTGCCAGCAGCAACCAGGGAAACACCATATATTTT. It specifies CASSNQGNTIYF.

The rearrangement joins TRBV5-1 to TRBJ2-1; 12 positions match TRBD1. The CDR3 is 15 amino acids. V was clipped by 3 bases and J by 7 bases; unmatched bases: 5. In germline, CDR1 is SGHRS, CDR2 YFSETQ. The CDR3 DNA reads TGCGCCAGCAGCTCCCGGGACAGGGGGCTGAATGAGCAGTTCTTC. Amino acid sequence: CASSSRDRGLNEQFF.

This clone came up a few times. This rearrangement joins TRBV11-1 to TRBJ2-7; D may be TRBD1 (6 bases). V lost 5 bases to trimming and J lost 0 bases, with 11 bases between them. This CDR3 contains 14 residues. Per the germline V gene, CDR1 is SGHAT and CDR2 is FQDESV (reference sequence). CDR3 DNA: TGTGCCAGCAGCCCTTGGGACAACTCCTACGAGCAGTACTTC. It codes for CASSPWDNSYEQYF.

CDR3 DNA sequence: TGTGCCAGCAGTCTAGCGGGAGACGAGCAGTACTTC. It translates to CASSLAGDEQYF. The rearrangement joins TRBV6-5 to TRBJ2-7; TRBD2 matches at 10 bases. With 5 bases clipped from V and 5 bases from J, the junction kept 0 bases outside the gene matches. The CDR3 length is 12 residues. The germline CDR1 and CDR2 sequences are MNHEY and SVGAGI.

This clone was seen only once. V is TRBV27 and J is TRBJ1-2; perhaps TRBD1 as D (6 bases). CDR1 is MNHEY and CDR2 is SMNVEV in the germline V gene (reference sequence). Trimming shortened V by 6 bases and J by 4 bases, and 18 bases separated the two germline ends. The CDR3 is 15 residues long. The CDR3 here is CASSSYRERGYGYTF. For the CDR3, the DNA is TGTGCCAGCAGCAGTTACAGGGAAAGAGGCTATGGCTACACCTTC.

The chain joins TRBV21-1 to TRBJ1-2. TRBV21-1 is deemed a pseudogene. There are 14 residues in the CDR3. CDR3 in amino acids: CASSNRRQRDGYTF. The CDR3 DNA reads as TGTGCCAGCAGCAATCGTCGGCAGAGGGATGGCTACACCTTC.

The chain is built from TRBV15 and TRBJ2-2; D ambiguous. The CDR3 runs 15 residues. Germline assignment: CDR1 LNHNV and CDR2 YYDKDF (reference sequence). V lost 2 bases to trimming and J lost 6 bases, with 13 bases between them. The CDR3 sequence is CATSRTEGSPGELFF. For the CDR3, the DNA is TGTGCCACCAGCAGAACAGAAGGGTCCCCCGGGGAGCTGTTTTTT.

The rearrangement links TRBV7-9 to TRBJ1-5; TRBD1 is a possible D gene (5 bases). CDR1 SEHNR and CDR2 FQNEAQ come from the germline V gene (reference sequence). The CDR3 contains 16 residues. V was shortened by 5 bases and J by 2 bases, with 16 bases between the two germline ends. The CDR3 DNA reads as TGTGCCAGCAGCGGCCCGCGGGGCTCGGGCAATCAGCCCCAGCATTTT. This sequence encodes CASSGPRGSGNQPQHF. Looking up the rest from reference TRBV7-9 and TRBJ1-5 gives the full variable domain: DTGVSQNPRHKITKRGQNVTFRCDPISEHNRLYWYRQTLGQGPEFLTYFQNEAQLEKSRLLSDRFSAERPKGSFSTLEIQRTEQGDSAMYLCASSGPRGSGNQPQHFGDGTRLSIL.

Turning to this clone: The junction does not match germline at one end; this may be a read error. The chain combines TRBV15 with TRBJ2-7, with D perhaps being TRBD1 or TRBD2 (5 bases each). This CDR3 contains 15 residues. Germline values: CDR1 LNHNV, CDR2 YYDKDF (reference sequence). The DNA for the CDR3 is TGTGCCGCCAGCAGAGCAGGGAGTTTGGGGTACGAGCAGTACTTC. Translation: CAASRAGSLGYEQYF.

The rearrangement links TRBV7-2 to TRBJ2-5, with D unclear. Germline CDR1 is SGHTA and CDR2 is FQGNSA. The CDR3 is made up of 12 amino acids. V gave up 0 bases and J gave up 5 bases, with 4 bases separating them. CDR3 region: CASSLAEETQYF. The CDR3 nucleotides read TGTGCCAGCAGCTTAGCTGAGGAGACCCAGTACTTC.

The CDR3: CASRSGTDYNSPLHF. The CDR3 DNA reads as TGCGCCAGCAGATCAGGGACAGACTATAATTCACCCCTCCACTTT. The chain joins TRBV10-1 to TRBJ1-6; TRBD1 matches 7 bases. Per the germline V gene, CDR1 is WNHNN and CDR2 is SYGVQD (reference sequence). The CDR3 runs to 15 residues. With V trimmed by 6 bases and J by 3 bases, 5 bases remained unmatched.

The rearrangement links TRBV7-6 to TRBJ1-4, with 8 bases aligning to TRBD1. V trimming: 5 bases; J trimming: 5 bases; junction bases outside the gene matches: 7. The CDR3 spans 15 residues. Germline values: CDR1 SGHVS, CDR2 FNYEAQ. CDR3 bases: TGTGCCAGCAGCCGATTGACAGGGGCAAATGAAAAACTGTTTTTT. Protein sequence: CASSRLTGANEKLFF.

The V and J genes are TRBV27 and TRBJ2-7; 8 nucleotides line up with TRBD2. V was clipped by 3 bases and J by 6 bases; unmatched bases: 7. This CDR3 is 14 amino acids long. Looked up from germline, CDR1 is MNHEY and CDR2 is SMNVEV (reference sequence). The CDR3 reads CASSFLAGRGEQYF. In DNA form, the CDR3 reads TGTGCCAGCAGTTTTCTAGCGGGTCGGGGCGAGCAGTACTTC.

The rearrangement uses TRBV7-3 and TRBJ2-1; 11 bases line up with TRBD2. Germline V gene lookup returns CDR1 SGHTA and CDR2 FQGTGA. V lost 3 bases and J lost 10; bases outside the gene matches: 5. The CDR3 totals 14 residues. CDR3: CASSLTSGALEQFF. CDR3 coding DNA: TGTGCCAGCAGCTTGACTAGCGGGGCCCTCGAGCAGTTCTTC. Looking up the rest from reference TRBV7-3 and TRBJ2-1 gives the full variable domain: GAGVSQTPSNKVTEKGKYVELRCDPISGHTALYWYRQSLGQGPEFLIYFQGTGAADDSGLPNDRFFAVRPEGSVSTLKIQRTERGDSAVYLCASSLTSGALEQFFGPGTRLTVL.

V is TRBV5-1 and J is TRBJ1-6, with D perhaps matching TRBD1 (5 bases). Germline V gene lookup returns CDR1 SGHRS and CDR2 YFSETQ. The length of the CDR3 is 15 residues. V was shortened by 3 bases and J by 7 bases, with 14 bases between the two germline ends. The CDR3, as DNA: TGCGCCAGCAGCTCGGGGGGAAGCCGAAATTCACCCCTCCACTTT. Its translation is CASSSGGSRNSPLHF.

The rearrangement joins TRBV6-5 to TRBJ2-2; 9 bases line up with TRBD2. V shed 11 bases, J shed 0 bases, and the junction held 4 bases outside the gene matches. CDR3 length: 14 residues. Germline assignment: CDR1 MNHEY and CDR2 SVGAGI. Here the CDR3 DNA reads TGTGCCTCCAGCGGGAGGACGAACACCGGGGAGCTGTTTTTT. Translated: CASSGRTNTGELFF.